The 29 T cell receptor beta chains listed next were all sequenced from one sample in a study of CD8 T cells in Susac syndrome. After extraction with the RNeasy kit, about 0.5 to 1 ug of the RNA was reverse transcribed using random hexamers. TCRdb processed the immunoSEQ multiplex PCR reads anew with MiXCR; each CDR3 protein has one entry. The sample lists 200,000 to 250,000 distinct CDR3 sequences; around 93% were seen once. The sequenced material came from CD4+ T cells from PBMCs. These receptors were taken from a human donor with multiple sclerosis.

The CDR3 region is CASSPSGSRETQYF. In nucleotides, the CDR3 is TGTGCCAGCAGTCCTAGCGGGAGCAGGGAGACCCAGTACTTC. The J gene is TRBJ2-5, the V gene TRBV6-1; the match to TRBD2 covers 10 bases. V shed 5 bases and J 5 bases; nucleotides not matched to a gene: 5. Germline lookup yields CDR1 MNHNS and CDR2 SASEGT. CDR3 length: 14 residues.

The chain links TRBV10-3 to TRBJ2-5, with D perhaps given as TRBD1 or TRBD2 (5 bases each). Trimming removed 0 bases at V and 0 bases at J, with 11 bases between. From germline, CDR1 is ENHRY and CDR2 SYGVKD. CDR3 length equals 16 residues. CDR3: CAISESAGAYQETQYF. In DNA form, the CDR3 reads TGTGCCATCAGTGAGTCGGCCGGGGCGTACCAAGAGACCCAGTACTTC.

The rearrangement links TRBV14 to TRBJ2-1; tentative D call: TRBD1 (5 bases). Trimming removed 4 bases at V and 1 base at J, with 14 bases between. The CDR3 consists of 16 residues. Germline CDR1 is SGHDN and CDR2 is FVKESK. In DNA, the CDR3 is TGTGCCAGCAGCCTCTGGGGCTCTGGGTCCTACAATGAGCAGTTCTTC. Translated: CASSLWGSGSYNEQFF.

The J gene is TRBJ2-5, the V gene TRBV18, with TRBD2 as a possible D gene (6 bases). There are 15 residues in the CDR3. Germline CDR1 reads KGHSH; CDR2 reads LQKENI. V was pared by 6 bases and J by 1 base, with 15 bases between. The CDR3 loop is CASSGLIFSQETQYF. The CDR3 DNA reads as TGTGCCAGCTCGGGACTGATCTTTTCCCAAGAGACCCAGTACTTC.

V and J are TRBV5-4 and TRBJ2-5; no reliable D call. The V and J ends lost 1 base and 3 bases respectively, with 10 bases between them. Per germline, CDR1 SGHNT and CDR2 YYREEE (reference sequence). CDR3 size: 14 residues. Written as DNA, the CDR3 is TGTGCCAGCAGCTTGTTGTCAGGAGAAGAGACCCAGTACTTC. Protein product: CASSLLSGEETQYF.

This rearrangement joins TRBV2 to TRBJ2-7, with 9 bases aligning to TRBD1. Germline loops: CDR1 SNHLY, CDR2 FYNNEI. CDR3 size: 13 residues. The ends lost 6 bases at V and 4 bases at J; junction bases unmatched: 4. CDR3 sequence: CASSRDREYEQYV. The CDR3 DNA reads as TGTGCCAGCAGCCGGGACAGGGAATACGAGCAGTACGTC.

The chain combines TRBV7-3 with TRBJ1-1; D gene ambiguous. This CDR3 is 12 amino acids long. The V end was cut by 5 bases, the J end by 6 bases, with 10 bases between. Germline V gene sequence: CDR1 SGHTA, CDR2 FQGTGA. The CDR3 DNA reads TGTGCCAGCAGCCTTAGGGTCGCTGAAGCTTTCTTT. Translated, it gives CASSLRVAEAFF.

This chain connects TRBV7-8 to TRBJ2-1; unclear D gene. The CDR3 length is 15 residues. The V gene's germline CDR1 is SGHVS and CDR2 FQNEAQ. V lost 1 base to trimming and J lost 3 bases, with 10 bases between them. The CDR3 sequence is CASSLVDGVYNEQFF. The DNA for the CDR3 is TGTGCCAGCAGCTTAGTAGATGGTGTCTACAATGAGCAGTTCTTC.

The chain employs TRBV2 and TRBJ2-1; 7 bases are shared with TRBD2. Germline V gene lookup returns CDR1 SNHLY and CDR2 FYNNEI. V lost 9 bases, J lost 8 bases, and 7 bases stayed unmatched. The CDR3 has 12 residues. CDR3: CASKRDGYEQFF. In nucleotides, the CDR3 is TGTGCCAGTAAGCGGGATGGCTATGAGCAGTTCTTC.

The gene calls are TRBV3-1 and TRBJ2-5, with D hard to call. V was clipped by 8 bases and J by 0 bases, with 7 bases between them. Per germline, CDR1 LGHDT and CDR2 YNNKEL (reference sequence). This CDR3 comprises 12 residues. The CDR3 here is CASGAYQETQYF. In DNA, the CDR3 is TGTGCCAGCGGCGCGTACCAAGAGACCCAGTACTTC.

The CDR3 region has the DNA TGCAGCGTAAGGGACCCCTCCTACGAGCAGTACTTC. Amino acid sequence: CSVRDPSYEQYF. The chain carries TRBV29-1 and TRBJ2-7, with D perhaps TRBD1 or TRBD2 (5 bases each). CDR3 length equals 12 residues. V dropped 6 bases and J dropped 0 bases, with 9 bases sitting between them. Per the germline V gene, CDR1 is SQVTM and CDR2 is ANQGSEA.

This clonotype has only a few counts. The genes are TRBV9 and TRBJ1-3, with D hard to call. The CDR3 spans 13 residues. Per germline, CDR1 SGDLS and CDR2 YYNGEE. Trimming cost V 2 bases and J 3 bases, with 6 bases left between them. CDR3 amino acids: CASSVDFGNTIYF. The CDR3 DNA follows: TGTGCCAGCAGCGTGGACTTTGGAAACACCATATATTTT.

V is TRBV29-1 and J is TRBJ2-1, with TRBD1 matching 8 bases. The germline CDR1 and CDR2 sequences are SQVTM and ANQGSEA. The V segment lost 8 bases and the J segment 1 base; nucleotides outside the gene matches: 19. The CDR3 consists of 18 residues. For the CDR3, the DNA is TGCAGCCCCCGAGGGGGGTCAGGGGGCTTTTTTTCCTACAATGAGCAGTTCTTC. Translated, it gives CSPRGGSGGFFSYNEQFF.

This clonotype was detected only a few times. The chain has TRBV7-9 and TRBJ1-1; no definite D call. The CDR3 has 14 amino acids. Germline CDR1 and CDR2: SEHNR and FQNEAQ (reference sequence). V lost 3 bases and J lost 1, with 9 bases in between. Written as DNA, the CDR3 is TGTGCCAGCAGCTTGTGGCCGAGGAACACTGAAGCTTTCTTT. Translation gives CASSLWPRNTEAFF.

This chain's CDR3 is CASINRGWGETQYF. CDR3 sequence (DNA): TGTGCCAGCATCAACAGGGGTTGGGGAGAGACCCAGTACTTC. This sequence joins TRBV5-6 and TRBJ2-5, with 7 positions matching TRBD1. Unmatched junction bases numbered 9, after V lost 6 bases and J lost 4 bases. The CDR3 sequence is 14 residues long. Germline CDR1 and CDR2: SGHDT and YYEEEE.

This chain uses TRBV4-2 with TRBJ2-2; 16 nucleotides match TRBD2. From germline, CDR1 is LGHNA and CDR2 YNFKEQ. This CDR3 is 19 amino acids long. Trimming took 5 bases from V and 6 from J; bases not matched to a gene: 12. The CDR3 DNA sequence: TGTGCCAGCAGCTTCCGTCCCGGGACTAGCGGGGGGGCCTCCGGGGAGCTGTTTTTT. Translated: CASSFRPGTSGGASGELFF.

V usage is TRBV10-3 and J usage is TRBJ2-7; D may correspond to TRBD1 or TRBD2 (5 bases each). The germline V gene encodes CDR1 ENHRY and CDR2 SYGVKD. CDR3 size: 13 residues. V was pared by 8 bases and J by 7 bases, with 18 bases between. The CDR3: CAISGPPGEEQYV. CDR3 bases: TGTGCCATCTCGGGACCCCCCGGGGAGGAGCAGTACGTC.

The chain employs TRBV5-6 and TRBJ2-2; perhaps TRBD1 as D (6 bases). CDR1 and CDR2 from the germline V gene are SGHDT and YYEEEE. Trimming removed 4 bases from V and 0 bases from J, with 13 bases in between. The CDR3 has 16 amino acids. Here the CDR3 reads CASSLEGHSNTGELFF. The CDR3, as DNA: TGTGCCAGCAGCCTTGAGGGACATTCGAACACCGGGGAGCTGTTTTTT.

V and J are TRBV18 and TRBJ1-2; maybe TRBD1 (5 bases). Germline V lookup: CDR1 KGHSH, CDR2 LQKENI. The CDR3 consists of 14 residues. Trimming shortened V by 4 bases and J by 4 bases, and 13 bases separated the two germline ends. CDR3 sequence (DNA): TGTGCCAGCTCACTGGGGGACGATCCCTATGGCTACACCTTC. The encoded protein is CASSLGDDPYGYTF.

This chain connects TRBV11-2 to TRBJ2-3; D uncertain. Germline V CDR1 and CDR2: SGHAT, FQNNGV. V shed 4 bases and J shed 10 bases, with 12 bases lying between them. The CDR3 totals 12 residues. The CDR3 nucleotides read TGTGCCAGCAGCTCTCTCCTAGGAGCGCAGTATTTT. It translates to CASSSLLGAQYF.

The chain couples TRBV19 to TRBJ1-1; D not certain. Germline V gene sequence: CDR1 LNHDA, CDR2 SQIVND (reference sequence). The CDR3 consists of 13 residues. V lost 7 bases, J lost 7 bases, and 16 bases lay in between. CDR3 coding DNA: TGTGCCAGTACCTTAGGGCAGACTATTGAAGCTTTCTTT. Its protein is CASTLGQTIEAFF.

The chain joins TRBV20-1 to TRBJ2-2, with D perhaps matching TRBD1 (7 bases). V was shortened by 5 bases and J by 5 bases, with 15 bases between the two germline ends. This CDR3 is built from 14 residues. From germline, CDR1 is DFQATT and CDR2 SNEGSKA (reference sequence). CDR3 region: CSAPKAGGTGELFF. CDR3 nucleotide sequence: TGCAGTGCTCCAAAGGCAGGGGGGACCGGGGAGCTGTTTTTT.

V and J are TRBV27 and TRBJ2-2; D could derive from TRBD1 or TRBD2 (6 bases each). Germline V lookup: CDR1 MNHEY, CDR2 SMNVEV (reference sequence). Trimming pared 6 bases from V and 5 bases from J, leaving 22 bases between. The CDR3 loop spans 17 amino acids. CDR3 DNA sequence: TGTGCCAGCAGCCCACGCGGGACATTTCATGGGACCGGGGAGCTGTTTTTT. Its translation: CASSPRGTFHGTGELFF.

The sample holds one count of this clonotype. The V call is TRBV6-4, the J call TRBJ2-1; TRBD2 agrees at 13 bases. CDR3 length: 16 amino acids. After removal of 0 bases from V and 7 bases from J, the junction contained 3 bases not matched to a gene. Germline V lookup: CDR1 MRHNA, CDR2 SNTAGT. This CDR3 is CASSDSILAGGNEQFF. CDR3 nucleotides: TGTGCCAGCAGTGACTCGATACTAGCGGGGGGGAATGAGCAGTTCTTC.

The chain links TRBV5-6 to TRBJ2-1; maybe TRBD2 (6 bases). Trimming pared 4 bases from V and 1 base from J, leaving 15 bases between. There are 16 residues in the CDR3. Germline V gene data show CDR1 as SGHDT and CDR2 as YYEEEE. CDR3 DNA: TGTGCCAGCAGCCCGGGGTTAGCGGATTCCTACAATGAGCAGTTCTTC. It encodes CASSPGLADSYNEQFF.

The table lists this clonotype with a count of one. The chain joins TRBV20-1 to TRBJ1-2; 7 nucleotides line up with TRBD1. The CDR3 extends over 15 amino acids. Germline CDR1 and CDR2: DFQATT and SNEGSKA (reference sequence). V lost 6 bases, J lost 4 bases, and 14 bases stayed unmatched. The CDR3 DNA reads as TGCAGTGCCACCATCGGGACAGCATTTACCTATGGCTACACCTTC. It codes for CSATIGTAFTYGYTF.

V and J are TRBV3-1 and TRBJ2-2, with 11 bases aligning to TRBD2. Germline V gives CDR1 LGHDT, CDR2 YNNKEL (reference sequence). The CDR3 runs to 15 residues. The J segment lost 4 bases and the V segment lost 7 bases, leaving 5 bases of the junction unmatched. CDR3 residues: CASTVAGGGTGELFF. CDR3 bases: TGTGCCAGCACCGTAGCGGGGGGGGGCACCGGGGAGCTGTTTTTT.

This sequence joins TRBV23-1 and TRBJ2-7; D gene uncertain. TRBV23-1 is an open reading frame whose function is uncertain. The length of the CDR3 is 13 residues. Trimming pared 9 bases from V and 3 bases from J, leaving 15 bases between. As DNA, the CDR3 is TGCGCCAGATACAAGGACGGCTACTACGAGCAGTACGTC. This codes for CARYKDGYYEQYV.

The chain joins TRBV20-1 to TRBJ2-4; D gene ambiguous. V was cut by 6 bases and J by 0 bases, with 9 bases left in between. Germline V gene data show CDR1 as DFQATT and CDR2 as SNEGSKA (reference sequence). This CDR3 is 13 amino acids long. The CDR3 bases are TGCAGTGCCGCGGTGCTAGCCAAAAACATTCAGTACTTC. This encodes CSAAVLAKNIQYF.